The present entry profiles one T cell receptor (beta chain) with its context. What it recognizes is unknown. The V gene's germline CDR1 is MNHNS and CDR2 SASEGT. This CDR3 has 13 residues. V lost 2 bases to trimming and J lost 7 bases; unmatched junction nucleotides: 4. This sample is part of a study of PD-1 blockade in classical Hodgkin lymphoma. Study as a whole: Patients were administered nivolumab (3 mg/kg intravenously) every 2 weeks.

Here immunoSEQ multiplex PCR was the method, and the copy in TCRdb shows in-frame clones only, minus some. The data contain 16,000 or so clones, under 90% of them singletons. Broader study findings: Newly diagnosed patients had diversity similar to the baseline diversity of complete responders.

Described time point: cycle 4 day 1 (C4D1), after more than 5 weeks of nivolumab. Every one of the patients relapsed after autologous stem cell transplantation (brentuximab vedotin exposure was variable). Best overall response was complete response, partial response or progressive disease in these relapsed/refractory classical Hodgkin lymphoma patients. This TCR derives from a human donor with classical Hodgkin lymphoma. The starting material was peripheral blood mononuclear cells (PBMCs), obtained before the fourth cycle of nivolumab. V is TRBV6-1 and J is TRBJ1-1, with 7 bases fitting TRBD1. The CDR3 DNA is TGTGCCAGCAGTGAAAGGGCAGGGGGTGAAGCTTTCTTT. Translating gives CASSERAGGEAFF.